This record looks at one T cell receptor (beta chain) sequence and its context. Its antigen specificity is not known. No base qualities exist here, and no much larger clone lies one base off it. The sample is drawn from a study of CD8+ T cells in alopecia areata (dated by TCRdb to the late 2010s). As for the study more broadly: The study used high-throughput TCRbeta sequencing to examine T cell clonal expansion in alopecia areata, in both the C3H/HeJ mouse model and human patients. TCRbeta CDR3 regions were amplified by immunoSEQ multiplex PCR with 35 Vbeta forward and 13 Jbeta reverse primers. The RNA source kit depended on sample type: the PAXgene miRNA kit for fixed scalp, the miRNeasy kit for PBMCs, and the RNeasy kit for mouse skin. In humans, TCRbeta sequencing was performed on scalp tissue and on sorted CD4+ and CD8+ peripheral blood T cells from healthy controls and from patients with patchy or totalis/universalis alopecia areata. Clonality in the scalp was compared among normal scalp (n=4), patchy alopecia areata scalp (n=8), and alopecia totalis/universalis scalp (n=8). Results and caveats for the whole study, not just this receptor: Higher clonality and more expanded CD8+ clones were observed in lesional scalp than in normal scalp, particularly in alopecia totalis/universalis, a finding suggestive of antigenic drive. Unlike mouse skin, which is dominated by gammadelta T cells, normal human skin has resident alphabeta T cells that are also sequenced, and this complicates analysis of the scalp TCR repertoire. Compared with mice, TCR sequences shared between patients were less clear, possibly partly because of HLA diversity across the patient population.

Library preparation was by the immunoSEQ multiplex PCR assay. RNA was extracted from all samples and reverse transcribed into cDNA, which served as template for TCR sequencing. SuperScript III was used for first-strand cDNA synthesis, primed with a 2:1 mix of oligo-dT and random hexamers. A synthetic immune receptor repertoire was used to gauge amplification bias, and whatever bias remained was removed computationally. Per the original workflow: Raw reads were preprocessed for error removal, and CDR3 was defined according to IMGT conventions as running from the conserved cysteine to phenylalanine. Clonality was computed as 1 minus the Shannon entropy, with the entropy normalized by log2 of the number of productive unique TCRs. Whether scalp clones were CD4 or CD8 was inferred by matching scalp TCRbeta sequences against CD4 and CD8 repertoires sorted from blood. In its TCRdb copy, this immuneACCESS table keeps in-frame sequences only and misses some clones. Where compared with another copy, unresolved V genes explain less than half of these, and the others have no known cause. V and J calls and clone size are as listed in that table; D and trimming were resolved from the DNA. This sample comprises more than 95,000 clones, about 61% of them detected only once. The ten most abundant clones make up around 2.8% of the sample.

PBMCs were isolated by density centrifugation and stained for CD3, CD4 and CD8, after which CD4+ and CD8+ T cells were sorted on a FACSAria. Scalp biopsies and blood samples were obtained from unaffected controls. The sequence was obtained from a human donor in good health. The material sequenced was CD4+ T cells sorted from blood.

The CDR3 has the sequence CAWTPRGTVQETQYF. The nucleotide sequence reads as follows: TGTGCCTGGACCCCACGCGGGACGGTGCAAGAGACCCAGTACTTC. The rearranged chain carries TRBV30 and TRBJ2-5; TRBD2 might be the D gene, on 6 matching bases. From the germline V gene (reference sequence), CDR1 is GTSNPN and CDR2 is SVGIG. The CDR3 starts with the cysteine, ends with the phenylalanine, and has 15 residues. The entry retains the CDR3 DNA only, 45 bases that are in frame from base 1. V drops 4 bases and J drops 2 bases, leaving 17 bases in between. Extended through the reference TRBV30 and TRBJ2-5 proteins, this CDR3 yields the full variable domain: SQTIHQWPATLVQPVGSPLSLECTVEGTSNPNLYWYRQAAGRGLQLLFYSVGIGQISSEVPQNLSASRPQDRQFILSSKKLLLSDSGFYLCAWTPRGTVQETQYFGPGTRLLVL.